Only a few counts were recorded for the clone carrying this T cell receptor beta chain. The CDR3 covers 14 residues. The ends were cut back, 4 bases at V and 6 bases at J, with 17 bases in the middle. Germline V CDR1 and CDR2: SGHDT, YYEEEE. RNA was extracted and reverse transcribed into cDNA as the sequencing template. Clones were sequenced by immunoSEQ multiplex PCR, and TCRdb holds only the in-frame ones, with some missing. Among 150,000 to 200,000 clones listed, roughly 60% were seen once. Treatment specified: oral pan-JAK inhibitor, 5-10 mg twice daily. Alopecia areata patients provided lesional scalp punch biopsies and peripheral blood. The sample belongs to a study of CD8+ T cells in alopecia areata. Study as a whole: Patients remained on tofacitinib for 6 to 18 months and then went 6 months without it.

Sample: CD4+ T cells sorted from blood, taken at week 24, from a patient treated with tofacitinib. The chain carries TRBV5-6 and TRBJ2-7, with D unclear. The TCR comes from a human donor with alopecia areata. The CDR3 bases are TGTGCCAGCAGCGCCGACCGTTTTCGTGGCGAGCAGTACTTC. This sequence encodes CASSADRFRGEQYF.